These 9 T cell receptor beta chains originate from one sample sequenced in a study of naive and memory T cell subsets (dated by TCRdb to about 2017). Broader findings and caveats from the paper: A few larger clonotypes were present in naive repertoires, particularly the CD8 repertoires, and these clonotypes were possibly memory cells re-expressing CD45RA.

These TCRs' antigens remain unknown. Library preparation was by UMI-ligation and nested PCR. Sequenced using an Illumina MiSeq. The beta constant-region primer consisted of an equimolar mixture of two oligonucleotides that together covered TRBC1 and TRBC2. The ligated cDNA went through four rounds of PCR with nested alpha and beta constant-region primers together with the SP2 primer. In-frame beta chains were kept once TCRdb had trimmed the public reads at Q25 with fastp and called clones with MiXCR. Rows with one shared CDR3 protein collapse into an entry with the most common genes and DNA. The sample records around 140,000 distinct CDR3 sequences, 15% to 25% of which are singletons. The ten largest clones represent 0.6% to 0.7% of the sample. The sample comprised naive CD8+ T cells from blood. The cell subset or site label, read with the paper, signifies: naive T cells, CD45RA high CD27+. The receptors originated from a human donor in good health.

The J gene is TRBJ1-6, the V gene TRBV4-1; D gene uncertain. Germline CDR1 is MGHRA and CDR2 is YSYEKL. V lost 7 bases, J lost 7 bases, and 14 bases lay in between. The length of the CDR3 is 14 residues. The CDR3, as DNA: TGCGCCAGCAATATAGGAGGACTAAATTCACCCCTCCACTTT. Translated, it gives CASNIGGLNSPLHF.

This clonotype showed up just a few times. J is TRBJ1-1 and V is TRBV18; D is unresolved. The germline CDR1 and CDR2 sequences are KGHSH and LQKENI. The V end lost 3 bases, the J end lost 3 bases, and 5 bases lay between the germline ends. The CDR3 sequence is 12 residues long. CDR3 sequence (DNA): TGTGCCAGCTCACCTGATGACACTGAAGCTTTCTTT. Protein sequence: CASSPDDTEAFF.

This clonotype showed up just a few times. The chain employs TRBV5-6 and TRBJ2-1, with 10 bases matching TRBD2. The germline V gene encodes CDR1 SGHDT and CDR2 YYEEEE. The V gene end was trimmed by 4 bases and the J gene end by 6 bases; junction bases not matched to a gene: 16. This CDR3 spans 18 amino acids. CDR3 residues: CASSHRLAGYTPSNEQFF. In DNA, the CDR3 is TGTGCCAGCAGCCACCGACTAGCGGGCTACACTCCTTCCAATGAGCAGTTCTTC.

The chain links TRBV29-1 to TRBJ2-7, with D unresolved. CDR3 size: 14 residues. V was clipped by 5 bases and J by 0 bases, with 14 bases between them. Per the germline V gene, CDR1 is SQVTM and CDR2 is ANQGSEA. The CDR3 bases are TGCAGCGTTTTCCTAGACGGAGCCTCCTACGAGCAGTACTTC. It is translated as CSVFLDGASYEQYF.

This clonotype occurred a few times. This chain uses TRBV2 with TRBJ2-3; tentative D call: TRBD2 (7 bases). V lost 8 bases, J lost 0 bases, and 21 bases lay in between. This CDR3 comprises 17 residues. CDR1 is SNHLY, CDR2 FYNNEI, per germline. CDR3 in amino acids: CASEGLGGESSTDTQYF. The CDR3 nucleotides are TGTGCCAGCGAAGGACTAGGGGGAGAATCTAGCACAGATACGCAGTATTTT.

This clonotype was counted many times. The rearrangement links TRBV7-2 to TRBJ2-2, with 14 bases matching TRBD2. V was pared by 3 bases and J by 6 bases, with 9 bases of the junction left unmatched. Looked up from germline, CDR1 is SGHTA and CDR2 is FQGNSA. The CDR3 extends over 18 amino acids. CDR3 sequence reads: CASSFGTSGRYGPGELFF. The CDR3 region has the DNA TGTGCCAGCAGCTTCGGGACTAGCGGGAGATATGGGCCCGGGGAGCTGTTTTTT.

The J gene is TRBJ2-2, the V gene TRBV28; 7 bases match TRBD2. With 2 bases clipped from V and 6 bases from J, the junction kept 6 bases outside the gene matches. Germline V gene data show CDR1 as MDHEN and CDR2 as SYDVKM. The CDR3 extends over 15 amino acids. Written as DNA, the CDR3 is TGTGCCAGCAGTTTAGCGGGAGTTTTCCCCGGGGAGCTGTTTTTT. Translated, it gives CASSLAGVFPGELFF.

The chain uses TRBV5-1 and TRBJ1-1; 12 nucleotides agree with TRBD1. The V segment lost 4 bases and the J segment 0 bases; nucleotides outside the gene matches: 4. This CDR3 comprises 16 residues. The germline gives CDR1 SGHRS, CDR2 YFSETQ. DNA for the CDR3: TGCGCCAGCAGCACGGGGACAGGGGGCATGAACACTGAAGCTTTCTTT. It encodes CASSTGTGGMNTEAFF.

The chain carries TRBV2 and TRBJ2-1, with D tentatively TRBD2 (6 bases). Trimming removed 3 bases at V and 0 bases at J, with 21 bases between. Germline CDR1 is SNHLY and CDR2 is FYNNEI. This CDR3 is 19 amino acids long. The CDR3 region has the DNA TGTGCCAGCAGTGACCCAGTAGCTGGCGGGGCTCTCTCCTACAATGAGCAGTTCTTC. Its translation is CASSDPVAGGALSYNEQFF.